The entry that follows covers one TCR beta chain sequence. This entry belongs to a study of cytomegalovirus exposure and HLA in healthy donors. Germline values: CDR1 SGHKS, CDR2 YYEKEE (reference sequence). The CDR3 totals 16 residues. V was shortened by 2 bases and J by 0 bases, with 14 bases between the two germline ends. The study ran its PCR with 60 Vbeta and 13 Jbeta primers. Sequenced by immunoSEQ multiplex PCR; TCRdb stores in-frame clones only, minus some. The sample carries roughly 100,000 clones, 70% to 75% recorded once. This clonotype was sampled from a female donor in good health and CMV-seronegative. This sequence joins TRBV5-5 and TRBJ2-5; maybe TRBD2 (6 bases). Sequencing was done on a sample of PBMCs. CDR3 in DNA: TGTGCCAGCAGCTTAGGACTACAGGCGAACCAAGAGACCCAGTACTTC. Encoded protein: CASSLGLQANQETQYF.